The 27 T cell receptor beta chains below come from one sample, sequenced in a study of cytomegalovirus exposure and HLA in healthy donors. PCR used 60 Vbeta primers and 13 Jbeta primers. Profiled with immunoSEQ multiplex PCR; TCRdb holds only in-frame clones, not every one. The profile shows around 100,000 clones, roughly four fifths of them singletons. Material for sequencing was PBMCs. The receptors were gathered from a man aged 30 to 45 in good health and CMV-seropositive.

A few counts support this clone. The chain joins TRBV19 to TRBJ2-1; 7 positions match TRBD2. The CDR3 sequence is 16 residues long. Per germline, CDR1 LNHDA and CDR2 SQIVND (reference sequence). Trimming took 5 bases from V and 7 from J; bases not matched to a gene: 14. This CDR3 reads CASSPSGGGPSNEQFF. In nucleotides, the CDR3 is TGTGCCAGTAGTCCGTCTGGGGGAGGGCCCTCGAATGAGCAGTTCTTC.

J is TRBJ1-1 and V is TRBV5-1, with 8 positions matching TRBD1. Trimming removed 3 bases from V and 0 bases from J; junction bases left unmatched: 1. From germline, CDR1 is SGHRS and CDR2 YFSETQ. CDR3 length equals 14 residues. The CDR3 DNA sequence: TGCGCCAGCAGCTCGACAGGGGTGAACACTGAAGCTTTCTTT. Amino acid sequence: CASSSTGVNTEAFF.

V is TRBV7-8 and J is TRBJ1-5; the D is unclear. V was cut by 5 bases and J by 0 bases, with 17 bases left in between. Germline V gives CDR1 SGHVS, CDR2 FQNEAQ. The CDR3 has 17 residues. CDR3 protein: CASSVGRPGYSNQPQHF. The CDR3 DNA is TGTGCCAGCAGCGTAGGACGGCCGGGTTATAGCAATCAGCCCCAGCATTTT.

With regard to this clone: At one boundary the junction diverges from the germline segment, which might be a read error. This specimen includes other DNA sequences encoding the same CDR3. The V and J genes are TRBV5-5 and TRBJ1-4; 9 bases are a match to TRBD1. From germline, CDR1 is SGHKS and CDR2 YYEKEE (reference sequence). The CDR3 is 16 amino acids. The CDR3 here is CASSWGTGPTNEKLFF. CDR3 DNA sequence: TGTGCTAGCAGCTGGGGGACAGGGCCAACTAATGAAAAACTGTTTTTT.

This rearrangement joins TRBV28 to TRBJ2-2; TRBD1 matches at 8 bases. The germline V gene has CDR1 MDHEN and CDR2 SYDVKM. The trim removed 10 bases at V and 1 base at J, leaving 17 bases unmatched. The CDR3 has 18 residues. CDR3 loop: CATHPRTGWAGNTGELFF. CDR3 nucleotides: TGTGCCACCCACCCCCGGACAGGGTGGGCTGGGAACACCGGGGAGCTGTTTTTT.

The genes are TRBV14 and TRBJ2-6, with D possibly TRBD1 on 5 matching bases. In germline, CDR1 is SGHDN, CDR2 FVKESK. V lost 4 bases and J 0 bases, leaving 7 bases between the germline ends. This CDR3 has 15 amino acids. The CDR3 DNA reads as TGTGCCAGCAGCCCCAGGGTCTCTGGGGCCAACGTCCTGACTTTC. Its protein is CASSPRVSGANVLTF. The whole variable domain, filled in from reference TRBV14 and TRBJ2-6, reads EAGVTQFPSHSVIEKGQTVTLRCDPISGHDNLYWYRRVMGKEIKFLLHFVKESKQDESGMPNNRFLAERTGGTYSTLKVQPAELEDSGVYFCASSPRVSGANVLTFGAGSRLTVL.

CDR3 nucleotide sequence: TGTGCCAGCAGGGGACAAAGCTCCTACAATGAGCAGTTCTTC. Protein sequence: CASRGQSSYNEQFF. The chain joins TRBV28 to TRBJ2-1; tentatively, D is TRBD1 (6 bases). The CDR3 has 14 residues. Germline CDR1 reads MDHEN; CDR2 reads SYDVKM. Trimming pared 6 bases from V and 0 bases from J, leaving 9 bases between.

This chain uses TRBV29-1 with TRBJ2-5, with 8 bases fitting TRBD2. Matching the DNA end better, TRBJ2-7 makes the J call doubtful. The germline V gene has CDR1 SQVTM and CDR2 ANQGSEA. There are 14 residues in the CDR3. The CDR3 reads CSVDGIAGTYEQYF. The DNA for the CDR3 is TGCAGCGTTGATGGAATAGCGGGGACTTACGAGCAGTACTTC.

V and J are TRBV6-5 and TRBJ1-1; D unclear. Germline values: CDR1 MNHEY, CDR2 SVGAGI. The CDR3 is 15 amino acids. Trimming took 5 bases from V and 4 from J, leaving 17 bases between them. The CDR3 loop is CASSRGLGLGTEAFF. The CDR3 region has the DNA TGTGCCAGCAGTCGCGGACTGGGATTGGGCACTGAAGCTTTCTTT.

The sample holds one count of this clone. This chain uses TRBV10-3 with TRBJ2-1; TRBD2 agrees at 10 bases. Germline CDR1 is ENHRY and CDR2 is SYGVKD. The CDR3 has 15 amino acids. The trim removed 5 bases at V and 4 bases at J, leaving 5 bases unmatched. The CDR3 DNA reads as TGTGCCATCAGTCCGCCGACTAGCGGGTACAATGAGCAGTTCTTC. It yields the protein CAISPPTSGYNEQFF.

This clone was detected only a few times. CDR3 protein: CATSERGLNEKLFF. In DNA, the CDR3 is TGTGCCACTTCCGAAAGGGGGCTGAATGAAAAACTGTTTTTT. The gene calls are TRBV19 and TRBJ1-4; 7 nucleotides line up with TRBD1. CDR1 LNHDA and CDR2 SQIVND come from the germline V gene (reference sequence). J lost 5 bases, V lost 10 bases, and 10 bases had no gene match. The CDR3 runs 14 residues.

This chain uses TRBV28 with TRBJ1-2; 9 bases map to TRBD1. The CDR3 has 14 residues. CDR1 and CDR2 from the germline V gene are MDHEN and SYDVKM. V shed 7 bases, J shed 8 bases, and the junction held 11 bases outside the gene matches. CDR3 nucleotide sequence: TGTGCCAGCACCTTCGGGGACAGGGTTCAAGGCTACACCTTC. Translating gives CASTFGDRVQGYTF.

This clone was seen more than once but under ten times. The chain carries TRBV28 and TRBJ2-5; 11 bases match TRBD2. CDR3 size: 15 residues. Per the germline V gene, CDR1 is MDHEN and CDR2 is SYDVKM. Trimming removed 5 bases from V and 4 bases from J; junction bases left unmatched: 6. The CDR3 region has the DNA TGTGCCAGCAGTATGCTAGCGGGAGGATCAGAGACCCAGTACTTC. It encodes CASSMLAGGSETQYF. Filled out from reference TRBV28 and TRBJ2-5, the complete variable domain reads DVKVTQSSRYLVKRTGEKVFLECVQDMDHENMFWYRQDPGLGLRLIYFSYDVKMKEKGDIPEGYSVSREKKERFSLILESASTNQTSMYLCASSMLAGGSETQYFGPGTRLLVL.

The chain has TRBV7-2 and TRBJ2-7; 7 bases match TRBD1. Germline-derived CDR1 and CDR2 are SGHTA and FQGNSA. The CDR3 loop spans 14 amino acids. Trimming took 7 bases from V and 2 from J; bases not matched to a gene: 8. The CDR3 reads CASTRRRGTYEQYF. The CDR3 DNA is TGTGCCAGCACCAGGCGCAGGGGGACCTACGAGCAGTACTTC.

Only one count was recorded for this clone. The CDR3 region is CASSLARNTGELFF. In DNA, the CDR3 is TGTGCCAGCAGCTTAGCGAGGAACACCGGGGAGCTGTTTTTT. The rearrangement joins TRBV11-2 to TRBJ2-2; D gene uncertain. CDR3 length: 14 amino acids. V lost 1 base and J lost 1, with 4 bases in between. Germline V gene data show CDR1 as SGHAT and CDR2 as FQNNGV.

This clone was seen a few times. The J gene is TRBJ2-5, the V gene TRBV29-1, with 11 bases fitting TRBD2. Judging by the DNA end, TRBJ2-7 fits better; the J call may be wrong. The germline V gene has CDR1 SQVTM and CDR2 ANQGSEA. The CDR3 runs to 15 residues. Here the CDR3 DNA reads TGCAGCGTTGAAGAGGCTAGCGGGAGGTCCTACGAGCAGTACTTC. Protein product: CSVEEASGRSYEQYF.

The chain has TRBV15 and TRBJ1-5; TRBD1 matches 8 bases. J was trimmed by 1 base and V by 3 bases; bases with no gene match: 8. In germline, CDR1 is LNHNV, CDR2 YYDKDF (reference sequence). The CDR3 consists of 17 residues. CDR3 DNA: TGTGCCACCAGCAGCCTCGACAGGGGTGGGAGCAATCAGCCCCAGCATTTT. As protein: CATSSLDRGGSNQPQHF.

This clone was seen a handful of times. This sequence joins TRBV27 and TRBJ1-1; no firm D call. CDR1 is MNHEY, CDR2 SMNVEV, per germline (reference sequence). V dropped 4 bases and J dropped 5 bases, with 14 bases sitting between them. The CDR3 is 14 residues long. The CDR3 here is CASSSSQVRTEAFF. The CDR3 DNA is TGTGCCAGCAGTTCCTCCCAGGTTCGGACTGAAGCTTTCTTT.

This clone came up a few times. V and J are TRBV6-5 and TRBJ1-1, with TRBD1 as a possible D gene (5 bases). The V and J ends lost 2 bases and 0 bases respectively, with 7 bases between them. Germline-derived CDR1 and CDR2 are MNHEY and SVGAGI. CDR3 length: 14 residues. CDR3: CASSYGGVNTEAFF. The CDR3 coding sequence is TGTGCCAGCAGTTACGGGGGGGTGAACACTGAAGCTTTCTTT.

V is TRBV9 and J is TRBJ2-3, with no clear D. The V gene's germline CDR1 is SGDLS and CDR2 YYNGEE. V was trimmed by 0 bases and J by 0 bases, leaving 8 bases between them. CDR3 length: 15 amino acids. CDR3 in amino acids: CASSVVPISTDTQYF. The CDR3, as DNA: TGTGCCAGCAGCGTAGTCCCTATAAGCACAGATACGCAGTATTTT. The full variable domain, rest sourced from reference TRBV9 and TRBJ2-3, is DSGVTQTPKHLITATGQRVTLRCSPRSGDLSVYWYQQSLDQGLQFLIQYYNGEERAKGNILERFSAQQFPDLHSELNLSSLELGDSALYFCASSVVPISTDTQYFGPGTRLTVL.

This sequence joins TRBV19 and TRBJ2-7, with a weak D call TRBD2 (6 bases). V lost 6 bases and J lost 3, with 15 bases in between. The CDR3 runs 14 residues. Germline V CDR1 and CDR2: LNHDA, SQIVND (reference sequence). CDR3 sequence reads: CASSRSGLLYEQYF. In DNA, the CDR3 is TGTGCCAGTAGCCGATCGGGACTCCTCTACGAGCAGTACTTC.

This clone has a single count. The chain couples TRBV18 to TRBJ2-2, with D maybe TRBD2 (5 bases). Germline lookup yields CDR1 KGHSH and CDR2 LQKENI. The CDR3 loop spans 15 amino acids. Trimming shortened V by 9 bases and J by 1 base, and 15 bases separated the two germline ends. For the CDR3, the DNA is TGTGCCAGTACCCGGGATGGGAGGAACACCGGGGAGCTGTTTTTT. Translated, it gives CASTRDGRNTGELFF.

The J gene is TRBJ1-4, the V gene TRBV18, with 7 bases that match TRBD1. Trimming took 1 base from V and 8 from J; bases not matched to a gene: 4. CDR3 length: 14 amino acids. Per germline, CDR1 KGHSH and CDR2 LQKENI. CDR3 loop: CASSPQGAGEKLFF. The CDR3 DNA follows: TGTGCCAGCTCACCACAGGGGGCGGGCGAAAAACTGTTTTTT.

The CDR3 here is CASSQSSNQPQHF. CDR3 sequence (DNA): TGTGCCAGCAGTCAGTCGTCAAATCAGCCCCAGCATTTT. V gene TRBV6-1 combines with J gene TRBJ1-5; no definite D call. V lost 5 bases to trimming and J lost 4 bases, with 9 bases between them. The V gene's germline CDR1 is MNHNS and CDR2 SASEGT. The CDR3 spans 13 residues.

The chain uses TRBV6-6 and TRBJ2-1; the match to TRBD1 covers 9 bases. Germline lookup yields CDR1 MNHNY and CDR2 SVGAGI (reference sequence). V lost 5 bases, J lost 9 bases, and 8 bases stayed unmatched. The CDR3 length is 14 residues. CDR3 sequence (DNA): TGTGCCAGCAGTCCCCAGGGACAGGGAGGTGAGCAGTTCTTC. This sequence encodes CASSPQGQGGEQFF.

The chain is built from TRBV19 and TRBJ2-1; 7 nucleotides align to TRBD2. Germline trimming cut 3 bases from V and 0 bases from J; bases unmatched to any gene: 8. The germline V gene encodes CDR1 LNHDA and CDR2 SQIVND (reference sequence). The CDR3 covers 17 residues. CDR3 bases: TGTGCCAGTAGTATTAAAGCGGGGATACCCTCCTACAATGAGCAGTTCTTC. Translation: CASSIKAGIPSYNEQFF.

The chain joins TRBV7-9 to TRBJ2-7; TRBD2 matches 9 bases. CDR3 length: 15 amino acids. V shed 2 bases, J shed 7 bases, and the junction held 9 bases outside the gene matches. CDR1 and CDR2 (germline): SEHNR, FQNEAQ (reference sequence). CDR3 sequence: CASSLSNGLAREQYF. CDR3 coding DNA: TGTGCCAGCAGCTTATCCAACGGACTAGCGCGGGAGCAGTACTTC.